This TCR beta chain stems from a study of shared clonotypes between healthy human individuals. Adult donors, all healthy and HIV-negative, had no recent acute infections or vaccinations. The authors combined CD45RO+ cells with CCR7-negative CD45RA+ TemRA cells as CD8 memory. Only in-frame clones appear in the TCRdb table, and some are missing; sequencing was by immunoSEQ multiplex PCR. The table records just over 95,000 clones, around 67% of them present only once. The germline V gene has CDR1 ENHRY and CDR2 SYGVKD. The CDR3 runs to 19 residues. J was trimmed by 2 bases and V by 7 bases; bases with no gene match: 15.

This chain connects TRBV10-3 to TRBJ2-2, with 11 bases fitting TRBD2. What was sequenced was memory CD8+ T cells sorted from blood. The subset was: CD45RO+ cells pooled with CCR7-negative TemRA cells. The source of this sequence is a young man in good health. CDR3 in amino acids: CAITLTSGNPTLNTGELFF. The CDR3 bases are TGTGCCATCACTTTGACTAGCGGGAACCCAACCCTAAACACCGGGGAGCTGTTTTTT.